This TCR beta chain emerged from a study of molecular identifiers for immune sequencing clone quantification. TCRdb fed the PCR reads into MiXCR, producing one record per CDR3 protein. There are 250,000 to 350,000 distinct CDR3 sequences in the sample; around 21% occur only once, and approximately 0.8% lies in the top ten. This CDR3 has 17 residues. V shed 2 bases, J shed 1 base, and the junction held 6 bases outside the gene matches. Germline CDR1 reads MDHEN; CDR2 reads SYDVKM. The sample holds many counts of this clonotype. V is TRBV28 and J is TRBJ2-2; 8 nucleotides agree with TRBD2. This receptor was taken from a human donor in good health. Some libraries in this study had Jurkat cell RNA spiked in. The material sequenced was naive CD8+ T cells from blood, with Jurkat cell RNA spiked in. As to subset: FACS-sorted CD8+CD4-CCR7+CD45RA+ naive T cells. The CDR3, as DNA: TGTGCCAGCAGTTTACCGTTGACTAGCGAGAACACCGGGGAGCTGTTTTTT. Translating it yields CASSLPLTSENTGELFF.